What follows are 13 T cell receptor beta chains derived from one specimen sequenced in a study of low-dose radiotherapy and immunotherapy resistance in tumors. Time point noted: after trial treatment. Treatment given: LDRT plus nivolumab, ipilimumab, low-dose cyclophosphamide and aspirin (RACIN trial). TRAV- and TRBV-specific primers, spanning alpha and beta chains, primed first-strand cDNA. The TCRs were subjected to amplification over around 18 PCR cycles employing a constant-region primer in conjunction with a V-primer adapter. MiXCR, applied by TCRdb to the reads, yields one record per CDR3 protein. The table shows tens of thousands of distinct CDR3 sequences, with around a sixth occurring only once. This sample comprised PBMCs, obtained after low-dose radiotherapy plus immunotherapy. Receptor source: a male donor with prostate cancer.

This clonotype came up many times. CDR3 DNA sequence: TGTGCCAGCAGTTTCCCGTTGACTAGCGGGAGAGTTTGGCCCTCCTACAATGAGCAGTTCTTC. This codes for CASSFPLTSGRVWPSYNEQFF. This sequence joins TRBV6-2 or TRBV6-3 and TRBJ2-1; 12 nucleotides match TRBD2. The CDR3 has 21 amino acids. Losses at the gene ends were 4 bases for V and 0 bases for J; bases not matched to a gene: 16. Germline CDR1 and CDR2: MNHEY and SVGEGT.

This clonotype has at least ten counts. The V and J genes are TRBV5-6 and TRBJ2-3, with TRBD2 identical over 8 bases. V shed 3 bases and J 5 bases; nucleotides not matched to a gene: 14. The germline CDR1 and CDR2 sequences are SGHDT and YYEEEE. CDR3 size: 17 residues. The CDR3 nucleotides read TGTGCCAGCAGCTCCCCCGGGACTAGGGGTAGTGGAGATACGCAGTATTTT. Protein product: CASSSPGTRGSGDTQYF.

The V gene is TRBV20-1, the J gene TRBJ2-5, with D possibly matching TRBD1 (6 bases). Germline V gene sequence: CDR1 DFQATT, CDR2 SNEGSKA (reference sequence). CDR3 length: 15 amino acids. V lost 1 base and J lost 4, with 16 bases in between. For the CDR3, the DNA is TGCAGTGCTAGAGTTCGGACAGATGTCAGAGAGACCCAGTACTTC. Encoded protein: CSARVRTDVRETQYF.

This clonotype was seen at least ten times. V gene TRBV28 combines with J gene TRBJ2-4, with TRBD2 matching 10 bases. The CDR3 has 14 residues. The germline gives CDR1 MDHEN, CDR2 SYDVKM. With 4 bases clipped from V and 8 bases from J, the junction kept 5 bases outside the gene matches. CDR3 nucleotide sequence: TGTGCCAGCAGTTCTAGCGGGAGACCGGACATTCAGTACTTC. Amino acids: CASSSSGRPDIQYF.

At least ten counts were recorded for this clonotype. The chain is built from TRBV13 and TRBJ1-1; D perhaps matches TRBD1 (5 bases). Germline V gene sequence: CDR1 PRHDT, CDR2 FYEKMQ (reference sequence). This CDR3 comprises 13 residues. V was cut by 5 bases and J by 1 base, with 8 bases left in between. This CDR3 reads CASSLTENTEAFF. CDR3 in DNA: TGTGCCAGCAGCCTGACAGAGAACACTGAAGCTTTCTTT.

The CDR3 sequence: CASRPGGGGQPQHF. Written as DNA, the CDR3 is TGTGCCAGCAGACCTGGGGGGGGTGGCCAGCCCCAGCATTTT. The chain recombines TRBV27 with TRBJ1-5, with D perhaps matching TRBD1 (5 bases). CDR1 is MNHEY, CDR2 SMNVEV, per germline (reference sequence). The V gene lost 6 bases and the J gene lost 7 bases, with 16 bases spanning the gap. This CDR3 contains 14 residues.

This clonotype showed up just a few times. The CDR3 DNA reads as TGTGCCAGCAGTCTTTCGGGCCATGTAAGCGATGAGCAGTTCTTC. Amino acids: CASSLSGHVSDEQFF. The chain recombines TRBV6-1 with TRBJ2-1; D unresolved. Germline V gene data show CDR1 as MNHNS and CDR2 as SASEGT. Trimming removed 5 bases from V and 8 bases from J, with 19 bases in between. The CDR3 covers 15 residues.

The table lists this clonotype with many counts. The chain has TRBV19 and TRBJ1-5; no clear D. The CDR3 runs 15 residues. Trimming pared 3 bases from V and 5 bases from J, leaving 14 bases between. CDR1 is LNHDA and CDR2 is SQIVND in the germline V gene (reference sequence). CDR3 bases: TGTGCCAGTAGTATGGGTTCAGGCTTGGATCAGCCCCAGCATTTT. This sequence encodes CASSMGSGLDQPQHF. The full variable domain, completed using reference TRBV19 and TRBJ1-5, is DGGITQSPKYLFRKEGQNVTLSCEQNLNHDAMYWYRQDPGQGLRLIYYSQIVNDFQKGDIAEGYSVSREKKESFPLTVTSAQKNPTAFYLCASSMGSGLDQPQHFGDGTRLSIL.

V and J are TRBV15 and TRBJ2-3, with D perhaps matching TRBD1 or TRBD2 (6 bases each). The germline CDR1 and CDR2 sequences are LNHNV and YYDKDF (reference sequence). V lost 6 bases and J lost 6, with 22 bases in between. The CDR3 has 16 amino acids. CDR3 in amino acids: CATSSPRDKEGDTQYF. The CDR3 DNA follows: TGTGCCACCAGTTCCCCTCGGGACAAGGAGGGGGATACGCAGTATTTT.

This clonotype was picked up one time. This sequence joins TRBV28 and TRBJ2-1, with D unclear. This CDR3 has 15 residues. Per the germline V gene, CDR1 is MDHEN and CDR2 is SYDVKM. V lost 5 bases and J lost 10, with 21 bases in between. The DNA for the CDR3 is TGTGCCAGCAGTCGTATGAGCCTCAACATTTTCGAGCAGTTCTTC. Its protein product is CASSRMSLNIFEQFF.

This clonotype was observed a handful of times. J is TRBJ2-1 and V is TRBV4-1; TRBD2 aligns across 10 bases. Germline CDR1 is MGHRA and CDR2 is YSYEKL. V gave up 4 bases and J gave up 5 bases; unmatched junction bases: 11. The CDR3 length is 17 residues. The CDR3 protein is CASSPRTSGNLNNEQFF. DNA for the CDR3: TGCGCCAGCAGCCCTAGAACTAGCGGGAACCTTAACAATGAGCAGTTCTTC.

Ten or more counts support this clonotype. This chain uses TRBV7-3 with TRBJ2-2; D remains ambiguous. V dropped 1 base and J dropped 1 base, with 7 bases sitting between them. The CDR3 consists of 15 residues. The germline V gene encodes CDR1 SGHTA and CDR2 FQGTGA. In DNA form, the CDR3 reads TGTGCCAGCAGCTTAATGAGTCAGAACACCGGGGAGCTGTTTTTT. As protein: CASSLMSQNTGELFF.

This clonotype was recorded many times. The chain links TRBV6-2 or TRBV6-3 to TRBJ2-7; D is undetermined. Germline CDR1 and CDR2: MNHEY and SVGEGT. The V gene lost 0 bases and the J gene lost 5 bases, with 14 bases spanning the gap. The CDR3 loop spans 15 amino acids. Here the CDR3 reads CASSYSPATVDEQYF. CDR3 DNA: TGTGCCAGCAGTTACTCGCCAGCCACAGTCGACGAGCAGTACTTC.